A selection of T cell receptor beta chains follows, all from one sample in a study of identical twins. TCRdb itself ran the 5' RACE reads through MiXCR, one entry per CDR3 protein. The sample yields 1.5 million to 2 million distinct CDR3 sequences, about 30% seen once. Material: cord blood. Receptors were obtained from a newborn girl in good health. Both conserved end residues are part of each CDR3. A D gene is named only where the DNA matches it firmly. Size is omitted from some rows. Given values are once, few, many or a class for expanded clones.

abundance	v_gene	d_gene	j_gene	CDR3aa	CDR3nt
NA	TRBV11-2	NA	TRBJ2-7	CASSLRGSSNYEQYF	TGTGCCAGCAGCTTACGGGGGTCGTCCAACTACGAGCAGTACTTC
NA	TRBV24-1	TRBD2	TRBJ2-1	CATAGLGNEQFF	TGTGCCACAGCGGGACTAGGCAATGAGCAGTTCTTC
NA	TRBV7-9	TRBD1	TRBJ1-1	CASSILLYRDSPNTEAFF	TGTGCCAGCAGCATCTTGCTCTACCGGGACAGCCCGAACACTGAAGCTTTCTTT
many	TRBV4-2	NA	TRBJ2-1	CASSQVKAGASYNEQFF	TGTGCCAGCAGCCAAGTGAAGGCGGGTGCCTCCTACAATGAGCAGTTCTTC
once	TRBV7-6	NA	TRBJ2-7	CASSLSLRDEQYF	TGTGCCAGCAGCTTATCCTTGAGGGACGAGCAGTACTTC
NA	TRBV6-1	NA	TRBJ2-3	CASRLTGGTDTQYF	TGTGCCAGCAGGTTGACAGGAGGGACAGATACGCAGTATTTT
few	TRBV20-1	NA	TRBJ1-4	CSARDGRTANEKLFF	TGCAGTGCTAGAGATGGGCGGACAGCTAATGAAAAACTGTTTTTT
many	TRBV12-3/TRBV12-4	NA	TRBJ1-5	CASSLRAGQPQHF	TGCGCCAGCAGCTTGAGGGCTGGACAGCCCCAGCATTTT
many	TRBV4-2	TRBD2	TRBJ2-4	CASRPTSVLAKNIQYF	TGTGCCAGCAGGCCTACTAGCGTCTTAGCCAAAAACATTCAGTACTTC
once	TRBV7-2	NA	TRBJ2-1	CAGNKFTENNEQFF	TGTGCCGGCAATAAATTTACAGAAAACAATGAGCAGTTCTTC
once	TRBV5-1	TRBD1	TRBJ2-1	CASSRPPQGAGYNEQFF	TGCGCCAGCAGCAGACCACCACAGGGGGCGGGATACAATGAGCAGTTCTTC
NA	TRBV10-3	NA	TRBJ2-2	CAISESGIANTGELFF	TGTGCCATCAGTGAGTCGGGCATCGCGAACACCGGGGAGCTGTTTTTT
many	TRBV4-1	NA	TRBJ2-4	CASSQDGLAKNIQYF	TGCGCCAGCAGCCAAGATGGACTAGCCAAAAACATTCAGTACTTC
few	TRBV4-1	NA	TRBJ2-5	CASSQDPRFGETQYF	TGCGCCAGCAGCCAAGATCCACGGTTTGGAGAGACCCAGTACTTC
few	TRBV20-1	TRBD2	TRBJ2-1	CSARDARASGYNEQFF	TGCAGTGCTAGAGATGCGCGGGCTAGCGGGTACAATGAGCAGTTCTTC
NA	TRBV28	NA	TRBJ2-1	CASRATGYNEQFF	TGTGCCAGCAGAGCCACAGGGTACAATGAGCAGTTCTTC
NA	TRBV4-1	TRBD2	TRBJ2-3	CAGSQDPLAGNTDTQYF	TGCGCCGGCAGCCAAGATCCCCTAGCGGGAAACACAGATACGCAGTATTTT
many	TRBV29-1	TRBD1	TRBJ2-1	CSVGDRGLYNEQFF	TGCAGCGTCGGAGACAGGGGGCTTTACAATGAGCAGTTCTTC
once	TRBV7-8	TRBD1	TRBJ1-1	CASSLGRTGFGAFF	TGTGCCAGCAGCTTAGGACGGACAGGGTTTGGAGCTTTCTTT
few	TRBV6-1	TRBD1	TRBJ1-4	CASSEGQGFEKLFF	TGTGCCAGCAGTGAGGGACAGGGGTTTGAAAAACTGTTTTTT
few	TRBV12-3/TRBV12-4	NA	TRBJ1-1	CASSSAGTRAPEAFF	TGTGCCAGCAGTTCCGCCGGGACACGGGCCCCTGAAGCTTTCTTT
many	TRBV5-6	NA	TRBJ2-7	CASRNTGNGLREQYF	TGTGCCAGCAGGAATACAGGGAATGGCCTACGAGAGCAGTACTTC
NA	TRBV6-1	TRBD1	TRBJ2-7	CASCKLLTGQQTYEQYF	TGTGCCAGCTGTAAATTACTTACGGGACAGCAGACCTACGAGCAGTACTTC
few	TRBV7-9	NA	TRBJ2-7	CASSLGRRSSYNEQYF	TGTGCCAGCAGCTTAGGGCGGCGTTCCTCCTACAATGAGCAGTACTTC
few	TRBV12-3/TRBV12-4	NA	TRBJ1-4	CASSLAAAQEKLFF	TGTGCCAGCAGCCTCGCGGCTGCCCAGGAAAAACTGTTTTTT